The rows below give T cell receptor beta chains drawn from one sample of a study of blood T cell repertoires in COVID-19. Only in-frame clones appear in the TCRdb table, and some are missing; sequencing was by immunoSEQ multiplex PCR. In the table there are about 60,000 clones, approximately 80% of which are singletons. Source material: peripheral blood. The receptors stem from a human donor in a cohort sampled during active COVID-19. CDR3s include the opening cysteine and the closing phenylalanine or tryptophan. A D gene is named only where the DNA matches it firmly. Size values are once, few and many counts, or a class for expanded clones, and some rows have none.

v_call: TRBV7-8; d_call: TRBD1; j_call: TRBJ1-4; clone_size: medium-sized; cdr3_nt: TGTGCCAGCAGCCCACGGACAGGAGAAAATGAAAAACTGTTTTTT; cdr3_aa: CASSPRTGENEKLFF
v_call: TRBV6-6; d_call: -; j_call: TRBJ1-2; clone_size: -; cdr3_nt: TGTGCCAGCAGGGTATCCGGGACAAACAACGGCTACACCTTC; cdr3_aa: CASRVSGTNNGYTF
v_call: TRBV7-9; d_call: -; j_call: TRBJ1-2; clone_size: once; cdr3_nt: TGTGCCAGCAGCTTATTTGCAGGGGCTAACTATGGCTACACCTTC; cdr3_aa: CASSLFAGANYGYTF
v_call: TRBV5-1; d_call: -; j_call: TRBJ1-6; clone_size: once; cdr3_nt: TGCGCCAGCAGGATGAGTAATTCACCCCTCCACTTT; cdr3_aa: CASRMSNSPLHF
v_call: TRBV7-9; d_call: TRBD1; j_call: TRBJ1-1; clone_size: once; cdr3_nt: TGTGCCAGCAGCCTTCAGGGGGGAGTGAACACTGAAGCTTTCTTT; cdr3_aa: CASSLQGGVNTEAFF
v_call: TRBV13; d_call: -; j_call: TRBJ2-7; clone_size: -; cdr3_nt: TGTGCCAGCAGCCTAGGTCCAGGTTCGGAGCAGTACTTC; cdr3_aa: CASSLGPGSEQYF
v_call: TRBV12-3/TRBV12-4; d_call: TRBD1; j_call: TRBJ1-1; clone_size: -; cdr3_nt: TGTGCCAGCAGTCACAGGGGCCACACTGAAGCTTTCTTT; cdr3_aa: CASSHRGHTEAFF
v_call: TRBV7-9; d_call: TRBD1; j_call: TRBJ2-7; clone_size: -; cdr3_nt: TGTGCCAGCAGCCCCGGACAGGTCAGGTACGAGCAGTACTTC; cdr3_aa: CASSPGQVRYEQYF
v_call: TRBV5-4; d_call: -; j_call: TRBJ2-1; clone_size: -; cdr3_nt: TGTGCCAGCAGCCAGGACAGAAACTCCTACAATGAGCAGTTCTTC; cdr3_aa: CASSQDRNSYNEQFF
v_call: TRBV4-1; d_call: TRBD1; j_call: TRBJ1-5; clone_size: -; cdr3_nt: TGCGCCAGCAGCCAAGTCCAGGGGGGCCTCAATCAGCCCCAGCATTTT; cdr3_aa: CASSQVQGGLNQPQHF
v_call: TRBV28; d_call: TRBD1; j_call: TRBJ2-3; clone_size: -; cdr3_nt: TGTGCCAGCAGTCCAAGGACAGGGTCTGTTACGCAGTATTTT; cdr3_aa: CASSPRTGSVTQYF
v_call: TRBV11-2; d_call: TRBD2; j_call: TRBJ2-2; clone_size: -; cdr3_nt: TGTGCCAGCAGATCAACGAGACTAGCGGGGTATACCGGGGAGCTGTTTTTT; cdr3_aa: CASRSTRLAGYTGELFF
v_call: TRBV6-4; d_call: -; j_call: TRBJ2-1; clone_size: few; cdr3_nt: TGTGCCAGCAGCCTCGGGCGGGCAGGAGACAATGAGCAGTTCTTC; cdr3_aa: CASSLGRAGDNEQFF
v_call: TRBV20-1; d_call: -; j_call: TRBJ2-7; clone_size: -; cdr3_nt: TGCAGTGCTCCCGACAGCTACGAGCAGTACTTC; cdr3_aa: CSAPDSYEQYF
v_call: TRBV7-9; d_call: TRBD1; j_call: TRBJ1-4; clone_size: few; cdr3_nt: TGTGCCAGCAGCCAAAACAGGGGTCCACATGAAAAACTGTTTTTT; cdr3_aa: CASSQNRGPHEKLFF
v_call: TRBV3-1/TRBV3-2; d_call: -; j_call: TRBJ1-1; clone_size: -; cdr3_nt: TGTGCCAGCAGCCAAGAGGACAGAGGGCCCTATAACACTGAAGCTTTCTTT; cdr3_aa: CASSQEDRGPYNTEAFF
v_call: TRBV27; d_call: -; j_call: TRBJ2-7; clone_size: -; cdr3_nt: TGTGCCAGCAGTCCCCATGGCGGAACCTACGAGCAGTACTTC; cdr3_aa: CASSPHGGTYEQYF
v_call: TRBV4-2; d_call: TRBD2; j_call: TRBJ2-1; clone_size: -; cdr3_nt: TGTGCCAGCAGCCAACATAGCGGGAGAATTAATGAGCAGTTCTTC; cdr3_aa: CASSQHSGRINEQFF
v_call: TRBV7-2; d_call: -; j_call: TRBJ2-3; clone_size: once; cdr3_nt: TGTGCCAGCAGCTCAATGGGCGGGCCAGCGCAGTATTTT; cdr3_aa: CASSSMGGPAQYF
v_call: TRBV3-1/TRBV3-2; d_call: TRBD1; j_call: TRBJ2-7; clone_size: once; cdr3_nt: TGTGCCAGCAGCCGGGACAGGGCCGGCTCCTACGAGCAGTACTTC; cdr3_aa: CASSRDRAGSYEQYF
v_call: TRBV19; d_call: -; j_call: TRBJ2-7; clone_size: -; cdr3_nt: TGTGCCAGTAGTATATCCCCAGAAAGCTACGAGCAGTACTTC; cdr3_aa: CASSISPESYEQYF
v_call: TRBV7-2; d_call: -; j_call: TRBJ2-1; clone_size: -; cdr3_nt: TGTGCCAGCAGCTTATCCTTCTACAATGAGCAGTTCTTC; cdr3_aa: CASSLSFYNEQFF
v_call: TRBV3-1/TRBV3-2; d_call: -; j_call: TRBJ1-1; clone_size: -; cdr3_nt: TGTGCCAGCAGCCAAGTTAAAGGCGGCGCTGAAGCTTTCTTT; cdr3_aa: CASSQVKGGAEAFF
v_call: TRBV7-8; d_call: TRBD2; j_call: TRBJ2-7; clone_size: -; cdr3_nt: TGTGCCAGCAGCTTGACTAGCGGCCTCTACGAGCAGTACTTC; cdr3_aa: CASSLTSGLYEQYF
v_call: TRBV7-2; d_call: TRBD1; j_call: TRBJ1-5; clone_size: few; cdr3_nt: TGTGCCAGCAGCCAGGACAGGGATGGGCGTCAGCCCCAGCATTTT; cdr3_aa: CASSQDRDGRQPQHF
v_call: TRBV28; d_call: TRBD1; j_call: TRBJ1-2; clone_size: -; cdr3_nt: TGTGCCAGCGATGGGAGTACGGGACAGACCTATGGCTACACCTTC; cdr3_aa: CASDGSTGQTYGYTF
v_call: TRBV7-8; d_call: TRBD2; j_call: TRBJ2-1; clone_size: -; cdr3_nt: TGTGCCAGCAGCCATAGCGGGAGGGTGACCTACAATGAGCAGTTCTTC; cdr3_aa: CASSHSGRVTYNEQFF
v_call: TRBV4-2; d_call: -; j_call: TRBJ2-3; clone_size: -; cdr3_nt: TGTGCCAGCAGCCATGCGACTGGAGATACGCAGTATTTT; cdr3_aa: CASSHATGDTQYF
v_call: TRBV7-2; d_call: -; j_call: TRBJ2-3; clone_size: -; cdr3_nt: TGTGCCAGCTATATGGGAGCGGGACACACAGATACGCAGTATTTT; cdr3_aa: CASYMGAGHTDTQYF
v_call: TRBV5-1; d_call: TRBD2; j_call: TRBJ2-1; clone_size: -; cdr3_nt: TGCGCCAGCAACCCTGCGGGAGGTGGGAATGAGCAGTTCTTC; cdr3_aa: CASNPAGGGNEQFF
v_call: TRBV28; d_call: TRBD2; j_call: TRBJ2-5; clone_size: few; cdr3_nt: TGTGCCAGCAAGCGCGGGGGGATGGAGACCCAGTACTTC; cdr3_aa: CASKRGGMETQYF
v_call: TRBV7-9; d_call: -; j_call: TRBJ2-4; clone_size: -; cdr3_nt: TGTGCCAGCAGCTTAGGCAGGGGCCCCCAAAACATTCAGTACTTC; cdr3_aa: CASSLGRGPQNIQYF
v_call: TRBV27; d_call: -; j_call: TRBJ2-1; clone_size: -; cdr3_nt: TGTGCCAGCAGTTTCCACGGTGTCAATGAGCAGTTCTTC; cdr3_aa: CASSFHGVNEQFF
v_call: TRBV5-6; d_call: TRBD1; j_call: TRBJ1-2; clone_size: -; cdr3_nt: TGTGCCAGCAGCCGGGACAGACAGTATGGCTACACCTTC; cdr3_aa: CASSRDRQYGYTF
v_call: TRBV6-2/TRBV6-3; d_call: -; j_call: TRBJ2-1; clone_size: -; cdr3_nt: TGTGCCAGCAGCCTTCGGGGTAACAATGAGCAGTTCTTC; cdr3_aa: CASSLRGNNEQFF
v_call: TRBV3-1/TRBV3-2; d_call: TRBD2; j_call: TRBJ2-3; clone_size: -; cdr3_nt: TGTGCCAGCAGCCCGGGGACTAGCGGGATGGATACGCAGTATTTT; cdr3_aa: CASSPGTSGMDTQYF
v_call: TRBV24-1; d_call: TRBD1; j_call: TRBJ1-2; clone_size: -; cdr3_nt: TGTGCCACCTCTGGTGGGACAGGGCACTATGGCTACACCTTC; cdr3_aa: CATSGGTGHYGYTF
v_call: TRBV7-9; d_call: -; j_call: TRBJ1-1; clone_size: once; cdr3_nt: TGTGCCGCGGGACCGGGCCACGGCGGGCAGAGTAACACTGAAGCTTTCTTT; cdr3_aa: CAAGPGHGGQSNTEAFF
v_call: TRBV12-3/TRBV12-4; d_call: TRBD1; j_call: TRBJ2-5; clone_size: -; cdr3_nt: TGTGCCAGCAGTGGACAGGGGGCCCAGTACTTC; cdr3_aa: CASSGQGAQYF
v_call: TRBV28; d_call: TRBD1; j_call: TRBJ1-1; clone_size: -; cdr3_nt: TGTGCCAGCAGTTTCATACTCAGGGGGCTAAACACTGAAGCTTTCTTT; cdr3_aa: CASSFILRGLNTEAFF
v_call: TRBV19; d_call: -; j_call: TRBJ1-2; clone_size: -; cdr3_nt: TGTGCCAGTAAATCGAACCAGGGGTATGGCTACACCTTC; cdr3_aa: CASKSNQGYGYTF
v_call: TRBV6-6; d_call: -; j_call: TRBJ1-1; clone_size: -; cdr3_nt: TGTGCCAGCAGTTACACAGACAGGCTAACTGAAGCTTTCTTT; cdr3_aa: CASSYTDRLTEAFF
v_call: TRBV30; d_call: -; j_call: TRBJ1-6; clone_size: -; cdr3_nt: TGTGCCTGGCTTCGGGGAAGCTCCTATAATTCACCCCTCCACTTT; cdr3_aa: CAWLRGSSYNSPLHF
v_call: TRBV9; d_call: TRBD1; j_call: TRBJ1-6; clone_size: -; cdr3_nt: TGTGCCAGCAGCACGGGACAGGGGAGTAATTCACCCCTCCACTTT; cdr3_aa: CASSTGQGSNSPLHF
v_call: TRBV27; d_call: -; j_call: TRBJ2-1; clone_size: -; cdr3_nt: TGTGCCAGCAGTTATGGCGGGATGACCTACAATGAGCAGTTCTTC; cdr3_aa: CASSYGGMTYNEQFF
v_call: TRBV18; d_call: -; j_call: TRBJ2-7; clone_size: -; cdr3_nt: TGTGCCAGCTCACCAGCCAAAAGAGCGGAGCAGTACTTC; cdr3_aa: CASSPAKRAEQYF
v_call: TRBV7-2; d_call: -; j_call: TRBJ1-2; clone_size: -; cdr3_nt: TGTGCCAGCAGCTTACTTGGGGTTGAGGGCGGCTACACCTTC; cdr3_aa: CASSLLGVEGGYTF
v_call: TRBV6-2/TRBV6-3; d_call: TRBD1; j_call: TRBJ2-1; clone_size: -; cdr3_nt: TGTGCCAGCAGTTACGCAGGGGGCTCCTACAATGAGCAGTTCTTC; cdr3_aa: CASSYAGGSYNEQFF
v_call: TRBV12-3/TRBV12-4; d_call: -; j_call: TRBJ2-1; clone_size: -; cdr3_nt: TGTGCCAGCAGTTTCTTGAATGAGCAGTTCTTC; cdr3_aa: CASSFLNEQFF
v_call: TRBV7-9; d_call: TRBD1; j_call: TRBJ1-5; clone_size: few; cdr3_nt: TGTGCCAGCAGTTATTCCGGGACAGATAGCAATCAGCCCCAGCATTTT; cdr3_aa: CASSYSGTDSNQPQHF
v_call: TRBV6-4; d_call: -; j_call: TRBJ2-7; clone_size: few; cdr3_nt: TGTGCCAGCAGCCCCCAGGGGGGTCCGTTCGAGCAGTACTTC; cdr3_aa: CASSPQGGPFEQYF
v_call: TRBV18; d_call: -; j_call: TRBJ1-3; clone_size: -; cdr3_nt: TGTGCCAGCTCAATATCGGACAGCGTCTCTGGAAACACCATATATTTT; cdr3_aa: CASSISDSVSGNTIYF
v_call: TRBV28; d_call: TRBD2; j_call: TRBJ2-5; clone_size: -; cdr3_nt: TGTGCCAGCAGCCCCCTCGGGGGGGAGACAGAGACCCAGTACTTC; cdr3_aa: CASSPLGGETETQYF
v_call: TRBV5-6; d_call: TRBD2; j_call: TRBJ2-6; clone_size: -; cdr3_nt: TGTGCCAGCAGCTTGGTAGGGGAGGGTGGGGCCAACGTCCTGACTTTC; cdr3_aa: CASSLVGEGGANVLTF
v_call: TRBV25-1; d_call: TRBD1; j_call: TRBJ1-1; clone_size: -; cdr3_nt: TGTGCCAGCAGTGGACAGGGATCCGCTGAAGCTTTCTTT; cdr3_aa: CASSGQGSAEAFF
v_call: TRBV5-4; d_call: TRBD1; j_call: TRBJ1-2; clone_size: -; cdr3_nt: TGTGCCAGCAGCCCCCCCGGGACAGGGAGGAAGGGCTACACCTTC; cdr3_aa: CASSPPGTGRKGYTF
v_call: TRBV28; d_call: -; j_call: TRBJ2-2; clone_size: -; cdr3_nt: TGTGCCAGCAGAACCAGGGGTACTGGCACCGGGGAGCTGTTTTTT; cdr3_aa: CASRTRGTGTGELFF